This T cell receptor (beta chain) originates from a study of cytomegalovirus exposure and HLA in healthy donors. Findings of the study overall: There were 150 to 200 TCR beta chains listed as cytomegalovirus-associated. Some V segments, TRBV6-2 and TRBV6-3 among them, were indistinguishable and were therefore excluded.

As concerns this clone: Its matching antigen is unknown.

Primers included in the PCR were 60 Vbeta and 13 Jbeta primers. Generated by immunoSEQ multiplex PCR, the TCRdb table keeps only in-frame clones and is missing some. The sample has 65,000 to 85,000 clones, approximately 72% seen once; the top ten hold approximately 9%. Trimming left V 3 bases short and J 4 bases short, with 28 bases between. CDR3 length equals 19 residues. The V gene's germline CDR1 is MDHEN and CDR2 SYDVKM. The specimen was PBMCs. The chain joins TRBV28 to TRBJ2-7; D is possibly TRBD2 (6 bases). The source of this sequence is a woman between 35 and 50 years old in good health and CMV-seropositive. The CDR3 here is CASSLSRGGASQHRYEQYF. The CDR3 DNA reads as TGTGCCAGCAGTTTGTCCCGAGGCGGGGCCTCTCAACATCGTTACGAGCAGTACTTC.